A single sample is the source of the 15 T cell receptor beta chains below, sequenced in a study of cytomegalovirus exposure and HLA in healthy donors. Primers for the PCR totalled 60 Vbeta and 13 Jbeta. Assay used: immunoSEQ multiplex PCR; TCRdb lists only in-frame clones, some missing. The sample gives 170,000 or so clones, 84% of which show up once; around 4.9% is in the top ten. Source material: PBMCs. Receptors originate from a girl aged 10 to 17 in good health and CMV-seropositive.

The J gene is TRBJ1-5, the V gene TRBV15, with D possibly matching TRBD1 (5 bases). This CDR3 spans 14 amino acids. The V and J ends lost 3 bases and 3 bases respectively, with 9 bases between them. In germline, CDR1 is LNHNV, CDR2 YYDKDF (reference sequence). The CDR3 is CATSRAGNNQPQHF. CDR3 DNA: TGTGCCACCAGCAGGGCAGGGAACAATCAGCCCCAGCATTTT.

J is TRBJ1-1 and V is TRBV5-1, with a tentative D call TRBD1 (5 bases). CDR3 length: 14 residues. V was clipped by 0 bases and J by 5 bases, with 11 bases between them. The germline gives CDR1 SGHRS, CDR2 YFSETQ. The CDR3 DNA reads as TGCGCCAGCAGCTTGGGGGCAGGGTATACTGAAGCTTTCTTT. Its protein product is CASSLGAGYTEAFF.

Only one count was recorded for this clone. The gene calls are TRBV7-2 and TRBJ2-5, with D possibly matching TRBD1 (6 bases). With 4 bases removed from V and 7 bases from J, the gap between germline ends came to 28 bases. Per the germline V gene, CDR1 is SGHTA and CDR2 is FQGNSA. The CDR3 length is 18 residues. The CDR3 coding sequence is TGTGCCAGCAGCTCCAAGTATACAGGGTTAGGGATTGTTGGGACCCAGTACTTC. Its translation is CASSSKYTGLGIVGTQYF.

This rearrangement joins TRBV29-1 to TRBJ2-3; D might be TRBD1 (5 bases). The V and J ends lost 0 bases and 8 bases respectively, with 12 bases between them. This CDR3 has 13 amino acids. Germline CDR1 is SQVTM and CDR2 is ANQGSEA. The CDR3 is CSVEDLERGTQYF. Written as DNA, the CDR3 is TGCAGCGTTGAAGATCTAGAAAGGGGTACGCAGTATTTT.

This chain connects TRBV12-5 to TRBJ1-1; 8 nucleotides agree with TRBD1. Losses at the gene ends were 6 bases for V and 3 bases for J; bases not matched to a gene: 12. The CDR3 has 16 residues. Germline V gives CDR1 LGHNT, CDR2 FRNRAP. CDR3 coding DNA: TGTGCTAGTGGGGGACAGGTAAGAAACGGGGACACTGAAGCTTTCTTT. It is translated as CASGGQVRNGDTEAFF.

The J gene is TRBJ2-1, the V gene TRBV15; 8 nucleotides align to TRBD2. This CDR3 region has 18 residues. Germline CDR1 is LNHNV and CDR2 is YYDKDF (reference sequence). V lost 5 bases, J lost 0 bases, and 12 bases stayed unmatched. Here the CDR3 DNA reads TGTGCCACCAGCCCCCGCGCTAGCGGGTTTAGCTCCTACAATGAGCAGTTCTTC. Protein product: CATSPRASGFSSYNEQFF.

In its sample, this clone was seen once. J is TRBJ2-7 and V is TRBV7-9; D uncertain. The CDR3 contains 12 residues. The V end lost 3 bases, the J end lost 5 bases, and 8 bases lay between the germline ends. From germline, CDR1 is SEHNR and CDR2 FQNEAQ (reference sequence). The CDR3 coding sequence is TGTGCCAGCAGCTTCGTATCTAACGAGCAGTACTTC. Amino acids: CASSFVSNEQYF.

There are a few counts of this clone. This chain joins TRBV25-1 and TRBJ1-3, with D uncertain. V lost 6 bases and J 2 bases, leaving 17 bases between the germline ends. CDR3 length: 16 amino acids. Germline CDR1 is MGHDK and CDR2 is SYGVNS. CDR3 sequence reads: CASSEGAGVAGNTIYF. Here the CDR3 DNA reads TGTGCCAGCAGCGAGGGTGCAGGAGTAGCTGGAAACACCATATATTTT.

V and J are TRBV5-1 and TRBJ2-1, with 8 positions matching TRBD2. This CDR3 comprises 16 residues. Per the germline V gene, CDR1 is SGHRS and CDR2 is YFSETQ. Trimming took 0 bases from V and 4 from J; bases not matched to a gene: 6. CDR3 coding DNA: TGCGCCAGCAGCTTGGTGGCGGGGGGTTTTTACAATGAGCAGTTCTTC. Translation gives CASSLVAGGFYNEQFF.

The chain links TRBV27 to TRBJ2-1, with D hard to call. V gave up 7 bases and J gave up 10 bases, with 11 bases separating them. CDR1 and CDR2 (germline): MNHEY, SMNVEV (reference sequence). CDR3 length equals 11 residues. Here the CDR3 DNA reads TGTGCCAGCACAAACTACGGCGAGCAGTTCTTC. It encodes CASTNYGEQFF.

The J gene is TRBJ1-3, the V gene TRBV19; perhaps TRBD1 as D (6 bases). CDR3 size: 15 residues. V lost 3 bases, J lost 2 bases, and 11 bases lay in between. Germline CDR1 reads LNHDA; CDR2 reads SQIVND (reference sequence). The CDR3 bases are TGTGCCAGTAGTATGGGGAAGGGGGCTGGAAACACCATATATTTT. Translation: CASSMGKGAGNTIYF.

This chain connects TRBV6-5 to TRBJ1-3; D uncertain. V gave up 6 bases and J gave up 1 base, with 13 bases separating them. The CDR3 totals 15 residues. Germline-derived CDR1 and CDR2 are MNHEY and SVGAGI. CDR3 nucleotides: TGTGCCAGCAGGGACGGAGGGATTTCTGGAAACACCATATATTTT. Translated, it gives CASRDGGISGNTIYF.

This clone showed up just a few times. The chain recombines TRBV7-9 with TRBJ2-5, with unresolved D. Trimming removed 2 bases from V and 5 bases from J, with 12 bases in between. Germline V lookup: CDR1 SEHNR, CDR2 FQNEAQ (reference sequence). The CDR3 extends over 14 amino acids. The CDR3 DNA follows: TGTGCCAGCAGCTTAAAGGCTACCAGGGAGACCCAGTACTTC. This translates into CASSLKATRETQYF.

The genes are TRBV5-6 and TRBJ2-7; the D is unclear. This CDR3 has 12 amino acids. Germline V gene sequence: CDR1 SGHDT, CDR2 YYEEEE. Trimming cost V 4 bases and J 2 bases, with 7 bases left between them. CDR3 in DNA: TGTGCCAGCAGCCCGGGTACCTACGAGCAGTACTTC. It encodes CASSPGTYEQYF.

The chain carries TRBV7-9 and TRBJ2-5; D unresolved. Deletions cut 3 bases from V and 1 base from J, with 12 bases between. From germline, CDR1 is SEHNR and CDR2 FQNEAQ (reference sequence). This CDR3 contains 15 residues. The CDR3 region has the DNA TGTGCCAGCAGCTTCCCTCTAGGTTCCCAAGAGACCCAGTACTTC. The encoded protein is CASSFPLGSQETQYF.